The subject of this entry is one T cell receptor beta chain. The target antigen is unknown. The record originates from a study of CD8+ T cells in alopecia areata. Findings and caveats of the study: Scalp sequencing captures resident alphabeta T cells of normal skin too. Lesional scalp, especially alopecia totalis/universalis, showed higher clonality than normal scalp.

Lesional scalp punch biopsies and peripheral blood were collected from alopecia areata patients. Reverse transcribed after extraction, RNA yielded cDNA as the sequencing template. Method: immunoSEQ multiplex PCR; TCRdb's copy keeps in-frame clones and lacks some. The table has over 200,000 clones, 50% to 60% seen once. This TCR was recovered from a human donor with alopecia areata. Source: CD4+ T cells sorted from blood, taken at week 0.

This CDR3 is CASRDRESTEAFF. CDR3 DNA: TGTGCCAGCAGAGACAGGGAGAGCACTGAAGCTTTCTTT. The gene calls are TRBV25-1 and TRBJ1-1, with 7 positions matching TRBD1. Germline V lookup: CDR1 MGHDK, CDR2 SYGVNS. The CDR3 extends over 13 amino acids. V trimming: 6 bases; J trimming: 4 bases; junction bases outside the gene matches: 5. The full variable domain, its missing parts supplied by reference TRBV25-1 and TRBJ1-1, is EADIYQTPRYLVIGTGKKITLECSQTMGHDKMYWYQQDPGMELHLIHYSYGVNSTEKGDLSSESTVSRIRTEHFPLTLESARPSHTSQYLCASRDRESTEAFFGQGTRLTVV.